This entry is about one TCR beta chain. The method was immunoSEQ multiplex PCR; TCRdb's version includes in-frame clones alone and lacks a portion of them. The sample gives hundreds of thousands of clones, 85% to 90% of which show up once; roughly 1.1% is in the top ten. The data were taken from a study of blood T cell repertoires in COVID-19. Trimming removed 5 bases from V and 0 bases from J, with 17 bases in between. Germline V gives CDR1 MNHEY, CDR2 SMNVEV (reference sequence). The CDR3 covers 18 residues. The source of this sequence is a man aged 25-45 years who had recovered from COVID-19. The specimen was PBMCs or T cells enriched from blood (not recorded which). The chain joins TRBV27 to TRBJ2-6, with a weak D call TRBD1 (5 bases). CDR3: CASSPRTLPISGANVLTF. DNA of the CDR3: TGTGCCAGCAGTCCGAGGACATTGCCCATCTCTGGGGCCAACGTCCTGACTTTC. Based on the CDR3 plus reference TRBV27 and TRBJ2-6, the full variable domain is EAQVTQNPRYLITVTGKKLTVTCSQNMNHEYMSWYRQDPGLGLRQIYYSMNVEVTDKGDVPEGYKVSRKEKRNFPLILESPSPNQTSLYFCASSPRTLPISGANVLTFGAGSRLTVL.